This T cell receptor (beta chain) appears in the sequencing data of a study of technical replicates of blood from a handful of donors. Measured with immunoSEQ multiplex PCR; TCRdb has only the in-frame clones, and not every one. The top ten hold 5% to 6.5% of the sample, which has almost 65,000 clones, about 86% seen once. The sequenced material came from PBMCs. This TCR was sampled from a human donor in good health. Some clones in this sample may be carry-over from other donors' samples.

The chain's CDR3 is CASAWESSGNTIYF. CDR3 DNA: TGTGCCAGTGCATGGGAGAGCTCTGGAAACACCATATATTTT. The chain carries TRBV19 and TRBJ1-3, with no clear D. The CDR3 has 14 amino acids. V was pared by 8 bases and J by 0 bases, with 11 bases between. Germline loops: CDR1 LNHDA, CDR2 SQIVND (reference sequence). The whole variable domain, remainder taken from reference TRBV19 and TRBJ1-3, is DGGITQSPKYLFRKEGQNVTLSCEQNLNHDAMYWYRQDPGQGLRLIYYSQIVNDFQKGDIAEGYSVSREKKESFPLTVTSAQKNPTAFYLCASAWESSGNTIYFGEGSWLTVV.